One and the same sample provided the 30 T cell receptor beta chains below, sequenced in a study of blood T cell repertoires in COVID-19. Sequencing was performed with immunoSEQ multiplex PCR; in TCRdb, only in-frame clones are kept and a portion is missing. The repertoire includes about 230,000 clones, roughly 76% of them detected once, and 6.5% to 9% sits in the top ten. The sample taken for sequencing was peripheral blood. Receptor source: a woman of 80 years or more with COVID-19, enrolled during active disease.

The chain uses TRBV19 and TRBJ2-3; D unclear. Trimming took 0 bases from V and 0 from J, leaving 13 bases between them. Germline values: CDR1 LNHDA, CDR2 SQIVND (reference sequence). This CDR3 contains 17 residues. Here the CDR3 DNA reads TGTGCCAGTAGTATAGACCCGTCATCTACTAGCACAGATACGCAGTATTTT. This gives the protein CASSIDPSSTSTDTQYF. Full variable domain (outside the CDR3, taken from reference TRBV19 and TRBJ2-3): DGGITQSPKYLFRKEGQNVTLSCEQNLNHDAMYWYRQDPGQGLRLIYYSQIVNDFQKGDIAEGYSVSREKKESFPLTVTSAQKNPTAFYLCASSIDPSSTSTDTQYFGPGTRLTVL.

The chain has TRBV7-2 and TRBJ2-1, with 10 positions matching TRBD2. The CDR3 is 15 residues long. V dropped 7 bases and J dropped 7; count of bases not matched to a gene: 10. CDR1 and CDR2 (germline): SGHTA, FQGNSA. In DNA form, the CDR3 reads TGTGCCAGCAAACTTCCGGGACTAGCGCAAAATGAGCAGTTCTTC. This translates into CASKLPGLAQNEQFF.

V is TRBV18 and J is TRBJ2-7; D gene ambiguous. Per germline, CDR1 KGHSH and CDR2 LQKENI. V lost 5 bases, J lost 0 bases, and 11 bases lay in between. The CDR3 loop spans 14 amino acids. In DNA form, the CDR3 reads TGTGCCAGCTCATTTGGGTCTAGCTCCTACGAGCAGTACTTC. It specifies CASSFGSSSYEQYF.

The chain has TRBV7-2 and TRBJ2-7, with 7 bases that match TRBD2. Germline assignment: CDR1 SGHTA and CDR2 FQGNSA. The CDR3 loop spans 13 amino acids. Unmatched junction bases numbered 8, after V lost 8 bases and J lost 4 bases. CDR3 DNA: TGTGCCAGCCGGCCTAGCGGACCTTACGAGCAGTACTTC. It translates to CASRPSGPYEQYF.

The genes are TRBV11-3 and TRBJ1-2; perhaps TRBD1 as D (5 bases). Trimming took off 2 bases at V and 8 bases at J, with 9 bases between the two ends. From germline, CDR1 is SGHNT and CDR2 YENEEA. This CDR3 contains 12 residues. CDR3 loop: CASSLSGYGYTF. The CDR3 coding sequence is TGTGCCAGCAGCTTATCAGGGTACGGCTACACCTTC.

The CDR3 here is CASSVDLSGELFF. The CDR3 bases are TGTGCCAGCAGCGTCGACTTATCCGGGGAGCTGTTTTTT. The chain couples TRBV9 to TRBJ2-2; D gene ambiguous. Germline V gene sequence: CDR1 SGDLS, CDR2 YYNGEE. CDR3 length: 13 amino acids. The germline V and J ends were trimmed by 2 bases and 6 bases, with 8 bases remaining between them.

V usage is TRBV7-2 and J usage is TRBJ1-1, with no clear D. CDR3 size: 13 residues. V was pared by 5 bases and J by 0 bases, with 7 bases between. In germline, CDR1 is SGHTA, CDR2 FQGNSA. As DNA, the CDR3 is TGTGCCAGCAGCATACAGCTGAACACTGAAGCTTTCTTT. Its protein is CASSIQLNTEAFF.

The chain joins TRBV10-3 to TRBJ1-2; 9 positions match TRBD1. This CDR3 region has 16 residues. The V gene's germline CDR1 is ENHRY and CDR2 SYGVKD. V was pared by 6 bases and J by 6 bases, with 14 bases of the junction left unmatched. The CDR3 sequence is CAISRLGGTGNHGYTF. The CDR3 bases are TGTGCCATCAGCCGCTTGGGGGGGACAGGGAATCATGGCTACACCTTC.

The gene calls are TRBV6-6 and TRBJ2-1, with D possibly TRBD1 on 6 matching bases. The germline V gene has CDR1 MNHNY and CDR2 SVGAGI (reference sequence). This CDR3 spans 14 amino acids. Trimming took off 2 bases at V and 1 base at J, with 6 bases between the two ends. CDR3 amino acids: CASSYRGSYNEQFF. The CDR3 DNA is TGTGCCAGCAGTTACAGGGGGTCCTACAATGAGCAGTTCTTC.

V is TRBV6-5 and J is TRBJ1-6; 7 bases align to TRBD1. J lost 7 bases, V lost 8 bases, and 8 bases had no gene match. The CDR3 covers 14 residues. Germline CDR1 is MNHEY and CDR2 is SVGAGI. CDR3 protein: CASARQGVNSPLHF. The CDR3 DNA reads TGTGCCAGCGCCCGACAGGGAGTCAATTCACCCCTCCACTTT.

The V gene is TRBV24-1, the J gene TRBJ1-5; tentatively, D is TRBD1 (5 bases). CDR1 and CDR2 (germline): KGHDR, SFDVKD. CDR3 length: 13 amino acids. V lost 3 bases and J 13 bases, leaving 15 bases between the germline ends. The CDR3 DNA reads as TGTGCCACCAGTGATCCTTGGGGGGGGTCTCAGCATTTT. Protein: CATSDPWGGSQHF.

This rearrangement joins TRBV27 to TRBJ1-2; unclear D gene. The V gene lost 6 bases and the J gene lost 4 bases, with 15 bases spanning the gap. Per the germline V gene, CDR1 is MNHEY and CDR2 is SMNVEV (reference sequence). The CDR3 is 14 residues long. The DNA of the CDR3 is TGTGCCAGCAGCTCAGGTTTTCCTCCCTATGGCTACACCTTC. Translating gives CASSSGFPPYGYTF.

The chain has TRBV18 and TRBJ1-2, with D perhaps TRBD1 (5 bases). Germline loops: CDR1 KGHSH, CDR2 LQKENI. This CDR3 is 15 amino acids long. The germline V and J ends were trimmed by 6 bases and 6 bases, with 20 bases remaining between them. The CDR3 DNA follows: TGTGCCAGCTCCCCAGGACACCCAATCCTACATGGCTACACCTTC. Its protein is CASSPGHPILHGYTF. The full variable domain, its missing parts supplied by reference TRBV18 and TRBJ1-2, is NAGVMQNPRHLVRRRGQEARLRCSPMKGHSHVYWYRQLPEEGLKFMVYLQKENIIDESGMPKERFSAEFPKEGPSILRIQQVVRGDSAAYFCASSPGHPILHGYTFGSGTRLTVV.

The chain joins TRBV20-1 to TRBJ1-2; TRBD1 matches at 8 bases. CDR1 is DFQATT, CDR2 SNEGSKA, per germline (reference sequence). The V segment lost 8 bases and the J segment 6 bases; nucleotides outside the gene matches: 5. CDR3 length equals 11 residues. CDR3 sequence (DNA): TGCAGTCTCGGACAGGGCAATGGCTACACCTTC. Residues: CSLGQGNGYTF.

The rearrangement joins TRBV28 to TRBJ2-5; D is uncertain. Trimming removed 5 bases from V and 5 bases from J, with 18 bases in between. CDR1 is MDHEN and CDR2 is SYDVKM in the germline V gene. The CDR3 is 15 amino acids. CDR3 sequence reads: CASSAVGPAGETQYF. In nucleotides, the CDR3 is TGTGCCAGCAGTGCCGTGGGCCCAGCTGGGGAGACCCAGTACTTC.

The J gene is TRBJ2-1, the V gene TRBV4-1, with 10 bases that match TRBD2. This CDR3 is 19 amino acids long. The V gene end was trimmed by 1 base and the J gene end by 0 bases; junction bases not matched to a gene: 9. Germline CDR1 reads MGHRA; CDR2 reads YSYEKL. CDR3 in DNA: TGCGCCAGCAGCCAAGGCAGAGGGGGACTAGCGAGCTCCTACAATGAGCAGTTCTTC. Protein sequence: CASSQGRGGLASSYNEQFF.

V usage is TRBV5-1 and J usage is TRBJ2-5, with 12 bases aligning to TRBD2. V lost 0 bases to trimming and J lost 11 bases; unmatched junction nucleotides: 11. This CDR3 has 16 amino acids. Germline CDR1 reads SGHRS; CDR2 reads YFSETQ. CDR3 nucleotide sequence: TGCGCCAGCAGCTTGGATCTCTCTGGGACTAGCGGGTCTCAGTACTTC. This gives the protein CASSLDLSGTSGSQYF.

The V gene is TRBV5-5, the J gene TRBJ2-6, with 12 positions matching TRBD1. V gave up 4 bases and J gave up 2 bases; unmatched junction bases: 1. From germline, CDR1 is SGHKS and CDR2 YYEKEE (reference sequence). CDR3 length: 16 residues. CDR3 sequence (DNA): TGTGCCAGCAGCGGGGACAGGGGGCCTGGGGCCAACGTCCTGACTTTC. This encodes CASSGDRGPGANVLTF. The full variable domain, in which reference TRBV5-5 and TRBJ2-6 provide the parts outside the CDR3, is DAGVTQSPTHLIKTRGQQVTLRCSPISGHKSVSWYQQVLGQGPQFIFQYYEKEERGRGNFPDRFSARQFPNYSSELNVNALLLGDSALYLCASSGDRGPGANVLTFGAGSRLTVL.

This clone occurred a few times. The chain couples TRBV15 to TRBJ1-4, with D perhaps matching TRBD1 (5 bases). The ends were cut back, 1 base at V and 7 bases at J, with 13 bases in the middle. Germline CDR1 and CDR2: LNHNV and YYDKDF (reference sequence). This CDR3 is built from 15 residues. CDR3 bases: TGTGCCACCAGCAGAGGAGCAGGGTCTGGTGAAAAACTGTTTTTT. This codes for CATSRGAGSGEKLFF.

This rearrangement joins TRBV5-6 to TRBJ2-5; 10 bases match TRBD1. Germline CDR1 is SGHDT and CDR2 is YYEEEE. The ends lost 2 bases at V and 7 bases at J; junction bases unmatched: 5. The CDR3 is made up of 14 amino acids. The CDR3 here is CASSFGQGVTTQYF. For the CDR3, the DNA is TGTGCCAGCAGCTTTGGACAGGGGGTAACGACCCAGTACTTC. Full variable domain (missing parts from reference TRBV5-6 and TRBJ2-5): DAGVTQSPTHLIKTRGQQVTLRCSPKSGHDTVSWYQQALGQGPQFIFQYYEEEERQRGNFPDRFSGHQFPNYSSELNVNALLLGDSALYLCASSFGQGVTTQYFGPGTRLLVL.

The rearrangement joins TRBV28 to TRBJ2-1; 11 positions agree with TRBD1. V shed 4 bases and J 12 bases; nucleotides not matched to a gene: 11. The CDR3 totals 15 residues. The germline V gene has CDR1 MDHEN and CDR2 SYDVKM. The CDR3 DNA sequence: TGTGCCAGCAGTTCCCCCCCCCGGACAGGGGGCAGGCAGTTCTTC. Translation gives CASSSPPRTGGRQFF.

The V gene is TRBV5-4, the J gene TRBJ1-2; tentatively, D is TRBD1 (6 bases). CDR1 and CDR2 from the germline V gene are SGHNT and YYREEE (reference sequence). This CDR3 contains 15 residues. V dropped 2 bases and J dropped 11 bases, with 22 bases sitting between them. The CDR3 DNA reads as TGTGCCAGCAGCTTTCGACAAAATGGCCCAGGGGAATACACCTTC. It is translated as CASSFRQNGPGEYTF.

V usage is TRBV7-6 and J usage is TRBJ2-1, with 11 bases that match TRBD2. Trimming took 6 bases from V and 4 from J; bases not matched to a gene: 5. This CDR3 has 15 amino acids. Germline lookup yields CDR1 SGHVS and CDR2 FNYEAQ. CDR3 residues: CASSLAGGRYNEQFF. Written as DNA, the CDR3 is TGTGCCAGCAGTCTAGCGGGGGGCCGTTACAATGAGCAGTTCTTC.

J is TRBJ1-6 and V is TRBV7-9; 7 nucleotides align to TRBD1. CDR1 SEHNR and CDR2 FQNEAQ come from the germline V gene (reference sequence). Trimming removed 1 base from V and 11 bases from J; junction bases left unmatched: 5. The CDR3 consists of 14 residues. The CDR3 reads CASSLGQGWPPLHF. As DNA, the CDR3 is TGTGCCAGCAGCTTAGGACAGGGATGGCCACCCCTCCACTTT.

In DNA form, the CDR3 reads TGTGCCAGCAGCCCCTGGGGGGACCCCCTTATTCGGGCTTTCTTT. Translation gives CASSPWGDPLIRAFF. The J gene is TRBJ1-1, the V gene TRBV7-8; D is perhaps TRBD1 (5 bases). The CDR3 contains 15 residues. CDR1 is SGHVS and CDR2 is FQNEAQ in the germline V gene. Trimming left V 5 bases short and J 11 bases short, with 24 bases between.

The chain recombines TRBV11-1 with TRBJ2-1; 8 nucleotides match TRBD2. V was pared by 5 bases and J by 0 bases, with 3 bases of the junction left unmatched. CDR1 and CDR2 (germline): SGHAT, FQDESV (reference sequence). This CDR3 has 15 residues. CDR3 residues: CASSDGGGSYNEQFF. In DNA form, the CDR3 reads TGTGCCAGCAGCGACGGGGGGGGCTCCTACAATGAGCAGTTCTTC.

Concerning this clone itself: Other DNA sequences within the sample encode an identical CDR3. V gene TRBV6-5 combines with J gene TRBJ1-1; D not certain. Germline V gives CDR1 MNHEY, CDR2 SVGAGI. The CDR3 spans 13 residues. V lost 2 bases and J lost 1, with 5 bases in between. CDR3 residues: CASSYGGNTEAFF. CDR3 nucleotide sequence: TGTGCCAGCAGTTACGGCGGGAACACTGAAGCTTTCTTT.

V is TRBV7-9 and J is TRBJ1-3; TRBD1 is a possible D gene (6 bases). The CDR3 length is 15 residues. Germline assignment: CDR1 SEHNR and CDR2 FQNEAQ (reference sequence). V lost 5 bases and J 2 bases, leaving 13 bases between the germline ends. The CDR3 loop is CASSPPGTTGNTIYF. The CDR3 region has the DNA TGTGCCAGCAGCCCGCCCGGGACAACTGGAAACACCATATATTTT. Using reference TRBV7-9 and TRBJ1-3 for the parts outside the CDR3, the full variable domain is DTGVSQNPRHKITKRGQNVTFRCDPISEHNRLYWYRQTLGQGPEFLTYFQNEAQLEKSRLLSDRFSAERPKGSFSTLEIQRTEQGDSAMYLCASSPPGTTGNTIYFGEGSWLTVV.

V and J are TRBV4-1 and TRBJ2-4; tentatively, D is TRBD1 (6 bases). V gave up 1 base and J gave up 15 bases, with 10 bases separating them. Germline-derived CDR1 and CDR2 are MGHRA and YSYEKL. The CDR3 covers 11 residues. Here the CDR3 DNA reads TGCGCCAGCAGCCAAGCAGGGGTTGGGTACTTC. Translation: CASSQAGVGYF.

V and J are TRBV6-5 and TRBJ1-5; possible D gene TRBD1, 5 bases. The germline V and J ends were trimmed by 8 bases and 4 bases, with 12 bases remaining between them. Germline V lookup: CDR1 MNHEY, CDR2 SVGAGI. The CDR3 runs to 13 residues. The CDR3 DNA is TGTGCCAGCGACAGAGCGATTAATCAGCCCCAGCATTTT. This sequence encodes CASDRAINQPQHF.